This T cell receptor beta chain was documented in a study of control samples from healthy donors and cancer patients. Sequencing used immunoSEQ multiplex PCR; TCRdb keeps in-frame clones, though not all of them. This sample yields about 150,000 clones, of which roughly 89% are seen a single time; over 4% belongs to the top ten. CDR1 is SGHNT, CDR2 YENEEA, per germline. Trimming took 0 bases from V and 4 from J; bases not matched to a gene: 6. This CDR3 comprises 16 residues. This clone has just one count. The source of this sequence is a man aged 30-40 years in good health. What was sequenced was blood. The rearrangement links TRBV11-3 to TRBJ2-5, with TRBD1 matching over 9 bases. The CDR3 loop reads CASSLDRTGDGETQYF. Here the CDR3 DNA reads TGTGCCAGCAGCTTAGACCGGACAGGGGATGGAGAGACCCAGTACTTC.